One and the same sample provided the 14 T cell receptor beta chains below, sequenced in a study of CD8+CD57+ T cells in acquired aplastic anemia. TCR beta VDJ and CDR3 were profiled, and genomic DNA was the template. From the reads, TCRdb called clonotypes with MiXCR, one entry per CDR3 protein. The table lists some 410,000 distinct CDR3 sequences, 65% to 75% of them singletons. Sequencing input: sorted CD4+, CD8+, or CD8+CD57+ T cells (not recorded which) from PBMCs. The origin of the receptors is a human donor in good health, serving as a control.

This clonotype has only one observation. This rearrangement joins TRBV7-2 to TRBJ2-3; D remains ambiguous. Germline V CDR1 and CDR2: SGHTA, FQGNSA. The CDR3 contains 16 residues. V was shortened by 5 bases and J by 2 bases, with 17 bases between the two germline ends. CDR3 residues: CASSPVFAEFTDTQYF. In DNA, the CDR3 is TGTGCCAGCAGCCCGGTTTTTGCGGAATTCACAGATACGCAGTATTTT.

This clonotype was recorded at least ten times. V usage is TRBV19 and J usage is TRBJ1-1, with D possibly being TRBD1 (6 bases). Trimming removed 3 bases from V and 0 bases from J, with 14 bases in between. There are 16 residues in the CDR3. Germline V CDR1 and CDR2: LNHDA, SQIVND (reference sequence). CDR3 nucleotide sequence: TGTGCCAGTAGTATCGCCAGGGGTTACATGAACACTGAAGCTTTCTTT. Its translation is CASSIARGYMNTEAFF. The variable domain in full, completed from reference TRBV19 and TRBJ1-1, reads DGGITQSPKYLFRKEGQNVTLSCEQNLNHDAMYWYRQDPGQGLRLIYYSQIVNDFQKGDIAEGYSVSREKKESFPLTVTSAQKNPTAFYLCASSIARGYMNTEAFFGQGTRLTVV.

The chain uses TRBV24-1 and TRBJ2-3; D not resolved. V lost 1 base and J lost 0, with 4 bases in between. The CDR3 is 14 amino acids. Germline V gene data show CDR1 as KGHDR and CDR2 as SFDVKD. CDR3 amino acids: CATSDLRSTDTQYF. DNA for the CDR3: TGTGCCACCAGTGATTTACGTAGCACAGATACGCAGTATTTT.

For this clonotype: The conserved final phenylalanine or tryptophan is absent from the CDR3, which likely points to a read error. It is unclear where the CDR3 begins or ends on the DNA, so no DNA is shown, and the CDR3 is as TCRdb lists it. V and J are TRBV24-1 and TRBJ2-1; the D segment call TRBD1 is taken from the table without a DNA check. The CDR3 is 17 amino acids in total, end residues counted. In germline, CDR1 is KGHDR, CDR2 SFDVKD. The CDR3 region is CATSGEASYGQYYGPGT.

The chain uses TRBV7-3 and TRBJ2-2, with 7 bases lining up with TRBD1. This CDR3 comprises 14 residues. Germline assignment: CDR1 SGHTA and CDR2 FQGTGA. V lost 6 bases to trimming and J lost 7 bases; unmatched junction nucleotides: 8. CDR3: CASRGHRGFGELFF. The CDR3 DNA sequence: TGTGCCAGCAGGGGGCACAGGGGCTTCGGGGAGCTGTTTTTT.

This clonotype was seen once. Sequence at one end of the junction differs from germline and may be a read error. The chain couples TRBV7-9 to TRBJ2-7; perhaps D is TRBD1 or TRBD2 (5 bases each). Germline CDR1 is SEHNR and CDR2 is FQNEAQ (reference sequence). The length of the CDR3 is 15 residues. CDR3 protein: CASSGGTAGTYAQYF. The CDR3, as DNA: TGTGCCAGCAGCGGTGGGACGGCCGGCACATACGCGCAGTACTTC. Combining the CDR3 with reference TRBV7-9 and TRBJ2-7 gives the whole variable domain DTGVSQNPRHKITKRGQNVTFRCDPISEHNRLYWYRQTLGQGPEFLTYFQNEAQLEKSRLLSDRFSAERPKGSFSTLEIQRTEQGDSAMYLCASSGGTAGTYAQYFGPGTRLTVT.

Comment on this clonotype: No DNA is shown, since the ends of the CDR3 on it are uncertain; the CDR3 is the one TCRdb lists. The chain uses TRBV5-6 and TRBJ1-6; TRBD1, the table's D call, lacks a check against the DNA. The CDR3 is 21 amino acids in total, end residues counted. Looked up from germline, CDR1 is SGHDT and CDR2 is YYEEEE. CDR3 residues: CASSLYSCSARQGAGDSPLHF.

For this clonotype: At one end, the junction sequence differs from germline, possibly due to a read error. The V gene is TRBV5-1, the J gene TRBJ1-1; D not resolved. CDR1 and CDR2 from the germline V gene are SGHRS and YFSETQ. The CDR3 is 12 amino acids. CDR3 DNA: TGTGCCAGCAGCTTCGGCCAGCCTAACTATTTCTTT. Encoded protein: CASSFGQPNYFF.

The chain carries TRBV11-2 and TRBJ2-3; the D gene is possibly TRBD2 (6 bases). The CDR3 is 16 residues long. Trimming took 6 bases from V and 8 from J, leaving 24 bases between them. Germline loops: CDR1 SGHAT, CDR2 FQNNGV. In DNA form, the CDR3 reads TGTGCCAGCAGACGAGGATTAGCGGTAGCCATAGGTACGCAGTATTTT. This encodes CASRRGLAVAIGTQYF. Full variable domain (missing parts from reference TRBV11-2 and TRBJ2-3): EAGVAQSPRYKIIEKRQSVAFWCNPISGHATLYWYQQILGQGPKLLIQFQNNGVVDDSQLPKDRFSAERLKGVDSTLKIQPAKLEDSAVYLCASRRGLAVAIGTQYFGPGTRLTVL.

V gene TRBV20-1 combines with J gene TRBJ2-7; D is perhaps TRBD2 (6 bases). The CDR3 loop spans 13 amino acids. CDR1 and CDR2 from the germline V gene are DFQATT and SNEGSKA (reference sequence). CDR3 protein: CSAEEEGNYEQYF. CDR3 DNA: TGCAGCGCTGAAGAGGAGGGGAACTACGAGCAGTACTTC.

In nucleotides, the CDR3 is TGCAGTGCTCGCGACCAGCGACCGGAAAAACTGTTTTTT. Encoded protein: CSARDQRPEKLFF. This chain connects TRBV20-1 to TRBJ1-4; D is unclear. V lost 5 bases and J lost 8, with 15 bases in between. The CDR3 extends over 13 amino acids. CDR1 is DFQATT, CDR2 SNEGSKA, per germline (reference sequence).

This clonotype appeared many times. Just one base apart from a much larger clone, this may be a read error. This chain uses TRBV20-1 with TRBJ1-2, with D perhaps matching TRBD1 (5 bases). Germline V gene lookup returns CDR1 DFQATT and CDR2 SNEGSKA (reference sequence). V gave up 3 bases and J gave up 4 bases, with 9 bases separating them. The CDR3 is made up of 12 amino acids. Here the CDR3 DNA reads TGCAGTGCTAGTGGGCAGGGCTATGGCTACACCTTC. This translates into CSASGQGYGYTF.

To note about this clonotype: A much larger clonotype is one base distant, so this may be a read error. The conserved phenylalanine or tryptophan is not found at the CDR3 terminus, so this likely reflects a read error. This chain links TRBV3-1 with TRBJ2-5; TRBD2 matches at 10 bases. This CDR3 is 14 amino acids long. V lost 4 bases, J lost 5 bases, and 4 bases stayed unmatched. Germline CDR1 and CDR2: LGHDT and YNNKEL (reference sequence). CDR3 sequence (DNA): TGTGCCAGCAGCCCCCTGACTAGCGGGGAGACCCAGTACTCC. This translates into CASSPLTSGETQYS.

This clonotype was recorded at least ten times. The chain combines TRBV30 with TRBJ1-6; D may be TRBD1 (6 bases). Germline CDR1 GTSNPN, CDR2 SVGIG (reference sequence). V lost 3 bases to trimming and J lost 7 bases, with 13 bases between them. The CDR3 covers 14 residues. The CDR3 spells CAWRVGGENSPLHF. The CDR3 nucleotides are TGTGCCTGGAGGGTAGGGGGGGAGAATTCACCCCTCCACTTT. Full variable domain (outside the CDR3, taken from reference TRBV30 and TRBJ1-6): SQTIHQWPATLVQPVGSPLSLECTVEGTSNPNLYWYRQAAGRGLQLLFYSVGIGQISSEVPQNLSASRPQDRQFILSSKKLLLSDSGFYLCAWRVGGENSPLHFGNGTRLTVT.